The rows below give T cell receptor beta chains drawn from one sample of a study of blood T cell repertoires in COVID-19. Sequenced by immunoSEQ multiplex PCR; TCRdb stores in-frame clones only, minus some. The table lists 300,000 to 400,000 clones, over 70% of them singletons, with more than 5% in the top ten. The sample comprised peripheral blood. Receptors originate from a woman aged 45-65 years with COVID-19, enrolled during active disease. CDR3s include the opening cysteine and the closing phenylalanine or tryptophan. A D gene is named only where the DNA matches it firmly. Only some rows state a clone size, as once, few, many or a class for expanded clones.

j_gene: TRBJ2-3
abundance: NA
d_gene: TRBD2
v_gene: TRBV6-1
CDR3aa: CASSDRAGGPRTDTQYF
CDR3nt: TGTGCCAGCAGTGATAGGGCGGGAGGGCCTCGCACAGATACGCAGTATTTT

j_gene: TRBJ2-3
abundance: NA
d_gene: TRBD2
v_gene: TRBV6-2/TRBV6-3
CDR3aa: CASSYSGRLNTQYF
CDR3nt: TGTGCCAGCAGTTATAGCGGGAGGCTCAACACGCAGTATTTT

j_gene: TRBJ2-7
abundance: few
d_gene: TRBD2
v_gene: TRBV9
CDR3aa: CASTQGTSGIHYEQYF
CDR3nt: TGTGCCAGCACCCAGGGGACTAGCGGGATCCACTACGAGCAGTACTTC

j_gene: TRBJ2-1
abundance: NA
d_gene: NA
v_gene: TRBV5-4
CDR3aa: CASSPGTLRTNNEQFF
CDR3nt: TGTGCCAGCAGCCCAGGGACACTACGAACTAACAATGAGCAGTTCTTC

j_gene: TRBJ2-2
abundance: NA
d_gene: TRBD1
v_gene: TRBV19
CDR3aa: CASSNRGASPGELFF
CDR3nt: TGTGCCAGTAGTAACAGGGGGGCCAGCCCCGGGGAGCTGTTTTTT

j_gene: TRBJ1-2
abundance: NA
d_gene: NA
v_gene: TRBV19
CDR3aa: CASSIRGAVDGYTF
CDR3nt: TGTGCCAGTAGTATAAGGGGCGCAGTAGATGGCTACACCTTC

j_gene: TRBJ1-1
abundance: NA
d_gene: NA
v_gene: TRBV9
CDR3aa: CASSVESAGVSTEAFF
CDR3nt: TGTGCCAGCAGCGTAGAATCCGCGGGGGTTAGCACTGAAGCTTTCTTT

j_gene: TRBJ2-1
abundance: once
d_gene: NA
v_gene: TRBV11-3
CDR3aa: CASSLVEGNEQFF
CDR3nt: TGTGCCAGCAGCTTAGTGGAGGGGAATGAGCAGTTCTTC

j_gene: TRBJ1-1
abundance: NA
d_gene: TRBD1
v_gene: TRBV2
CDR3aa: CASRARDSQTEAFF
CDR3nt: TGTGCCAGCAGGGCCCGGGACAGCCAAACTGAAGCTTTCTTT

j_gene: TRBJ1-1
abundance: NA
d_gene: TRBD1
v_gene: TRBV6-6
CDR3aa: CASSSGTGGFTEAFF
CDR3nt: TGTGCCAGCAGTTCGGGGACAGGTGGTTTTACTGAAGCTTTCTTT

j_gene: TRBJ1-1
abundance: few
d_gene: NA
v_gene: TRBV3-1/TRBV3-2
CDR3aa: CASSHRGYTEAFF
CDR3nt: TGTGCCAGCAGCCACAGGGGATACACTGAAGCTTTCTTT

j_gene: TRBJ2-3
abundance: NA
d_gene: NA
v_gene: TRBV6-2/TRBV6-3
CDR3aa: CASSYAARTDTQYF
CDR3nt: TGTGCCAGCAGTTACGCAGCGCGCACAGATACGCAGTATTTT

j_gene: TRBJ1-1
abundance: NA
d_gene: NA
v_gene: TRBV11-1
CDR3aa: CASSDRVMNTEAFF
CDR3nt: TGTGCCAGCAGCGACAGAGTCATGAACACTGAAGCTTTCTTT

j_gene: TRBJ2-2
abundance: NA
d_gene: TRBD2
v_gene: TRBV10-1
CDR3aa: CASSAVAGGWTGELFF
CDR3nt: TGCGCCAGCAGCGCGGTGGCGGGAGGGTGGACCGGGGAGCTGTTTTTT

j_gene: TRBJ2-5
abundance: NA
d_gene: TRBD2
v_gene: TRBV4-3
CDR3aa: CASSQERGTSQSSRETQYF
CDR3nt: TGCGCCAGCAGCCAAGAGCGGGGGACTAGCCAATCCTCTCGAGAGACCCAGTACTTC

j_gene: TRBJ1-4
abundance: NA
d_gene: NA
v_gene: TRBV4-3
CDR3aa: CASSQDGGKSTNEKLFF
CDR3nt: TGCGCCAGCAGCCAAGACGGGGGGAAATCAACTAATGAAAAACTGTTTTTT

j_gene: TRBJ1-1
abundance: NA
d_gene: TRBD1
v_gene: TRBV7-3
CDR3aa: CASSPVVGTVTEAFF
CDR3nt: TGTGCCAGCAGTCCGGTCGTGGGGACAGTCACTGAAGCTTTCTTT

j_gene: TRBJ1-4
abundance: NA
d_gene: NA
v_gene: TRBV6-2/TRBV6-3
CDR3aa: CASSPQGEKLFF
CDR3nt: TGTGCCAGCAGCCCACAGGGTGAAAAACTGTTTTTT

j_gene: TRBJ2-5
abundance: NA
d_gene: NA
v_gene: TRBV7-2
CDR3aa: CASSLGSGLQETQYF
CDR3nt: TGTGCCAGCAGCTTGGGTAGCGGACTGCAAGAGACCCAGTACTTC

j_gene: TRBJ2-2
abundance: NA
d_gene: TRBD2
v_gene: TRBV5-1
CDR3aa: CASKTSGNSDTGELFF
CDR3nt: TGCGCCAGCAAGACTAGCGGGAATTCGGACACCGGGGAGCTGTTTTTT

j_gene: TRBJ2-7
abundance: NA
d_gene: TRBD2
v_gene: TRBV7-2
CDR3aa: CASSHGTSGSSYEQYF
CDR3nt: TGTGCCAGCAGCCATGGGACTAGCGGGAGCTCCTACGAGCAGTACTTC

j_gene: TRBJ1-3
abundance: NA
d_gene: NA
v_gene: TRBV28
CDR3aa: CASSPSPAARNTIYF
CDR3nt: TGTGCCAGCAGTCCCAGCCCGGCAGCGCGAAACACCATATATTTT

j_gene: TRBJ2-2
abundance: NA
d_gene: NA
v_gene: TRBV18
CDR3aa: CASSPLGANTGELFF
CDR3nt: TGTGCCAGCTCACCGCTGGGCGCGAACACCGGGGAGCTGTTTTTT

j_gene: TRBJ2-4
abundance: NA
d_gene: NA
v_gene: TRBV11-2
CDR3aa: CASSSTYIQYF
CDR3nt: TGTGCCAGCAGCTCGACTTATATCCAGTACTTC

j_gene: TRBJ2-7
abundance: NA
d_gene: NA
v_gene: TRBV19
CDR3aa: CASSILLRDEQYF
CDR3nt: TGTGCCAGTAGTATCCTTCTACGCGACGAGCAGTACTTC

j_gene: TRBJ2-6
abundance: once
d_gene: NA
v_gene: TRBV18
CDR3aa: CASSPTGSGANVLTF
CDR3nt: TGTGCCAGCTCACCTACGGGCTCTGGGGCCAACGTCCTGACTTTC

j_gene: TRBJ1-3
abundance: NA
d_gene: TRBD1
v_gene: TRBV19
CDR3aa: CASSIGTGAGNTIYF
CDR3nt: TGTGCCAGTAGTATCGGGACAGGCGCTGGAAACACCATATATTTT

j_gene: TRBJ2-3
abundance: NA
d_gene: NA
v_gene: TRBV11-3
CDR3aa: CASSLRYTDTQYF
CDR3nt: TGTGCCAGCAGCTTGCGCTACACAGATACGCAGTATTTT

j_gene: TRBJ2-2
abundance: NA
d_gene: TRBD2
v_gene: TRBV5-6
CDR3aa: CASSLRTSGYTGELFF
CDR3nt: TGTGCCAGCAGCCTGCGGACTAGCGGATACACCGGGGAGCTGTTTTTT

j_gene: TRBJ2-2
abundance: NA
d_gene: TRBD1
v_gene: TRBV27
CDR3aa: CASSFGTGLFF
CDR3nt: TGTGCCAGCAGTTTTGGGACAGGGCTGTTTTTT

j_gene: TRBJ2-5
abundance: NA
d_gene: NA
v_gene: TRBV27
CDR3aa: CASSARTSRGQETQYF
CDR3nt: TGTGCCAGCAGTGCCCGTACCTCTAGGGGACAAGAGACCCAGTACTTC

j_gene: TRBJ2-7
abundance: NA
d_gene: NA
v_gene: TRBV19
CDR3aa: CASSPQQGWSYEQYF
CDR3nt: TGTGCCAGTTCTCCGCAACAGGGTTGGTCCTACGAGCAGTACTTC

j_gene: TRBJ2-1
abundance: few
d_gene: TRBD2
v_gene: TRBV7-6
CDR3aa: CASSFNLADVYNEQFF
CDR3nt: TGTGCCAGCAGCTTTAATCTAGCGGACGTTTACAATGAGCAGTTCTTC

j_gene: TRBJ1-2
abundance: few
d_gene: NA
v_gene: TRBV5-6
CDR3aa: CASSQGRGNYGYTF
CDR3nt: TGTGCCAGCAGCCAGGGGAGGGGAAACTATGGCTACACCTTC

j_gene: TRBJ2-2
abundance: NA
d_gene: TRBD2
v_gene: TRBV5-1
CDR3aa: CASSLTSGRSTGELFF
CDR3nt: TGCGCCAGCAGCTTGACTAGCGGGAGGTCCACCGGGGAGCTGTTTTTT

j_gene: TRBJ2-3
abundance: NA
d_gene: NA
v_gene: TRBV27
CDR3aa: CASSLWGYRGTQYF
CDR3nt: TGTGCCAGCAGTTTGTGGGGTTACCGGGGTACGCAGTATTTT

j_gene: TRBJ2-1
abundance: NA
d_gene: NA
v_gene: TRBV5-1
CDR3aa: CASSFLWEYNEQFF
CDR3nt: NA

j_gene: TRBJ1-1
abundance: NA
d_gene: TRBD1
v_gene: TRBV5-6
CDR3aa: CASSPELGQKNTEAFF
CDR3nt: TGTGCCAGCAGCCCGGAATTGGGACAGAAGAACACTGAAGCTTTCTTT

j_gene: TRBJ2-3
abundance: NA
d_gene: TRBD2
v_gene: TRBV25-1
CDR3aa: CASSGGLAGVGDTQYF
CDR3nt: TGTGCCAGCAGTGGGGGACTAGCGGGAGTAGGAGATACGCAGTATTTT

j_gene: TRBJ2-1
abundance: NA
d_gene: TRBD1
v_gene: TRBV4-1
CDR3aa: CASSQTLRDRAYNEQFF
CDR3nt: TGCGCCAGCAGCCAAACACTCCGGGACAGGGCCTACAATGAGCAGTTCTTC

j_gene: TRBJ1-1
abundance: NA
d_gene: NA
v_gene: TRBV7-9
CDR3aa: CASRGISPTEAFF
CDR3nt: TGTGCCAGCCGCGGCATTTCTCCCACTGAAGCTTTCTTT

j_gene: TRBJ1-5
abundance: NA
d_gene: NA
v_gene: TRBV5-1
CDR3aa: CASSASGERNQPQHF
CDR3nt: TGCGCCAGCAGCGCCTCAGGGGAAAGGAATCAGCCCCAGCATTTT

j_gene: TRBJ1-3
abundance: few
d_gene: NA
v_gene: TRBV3-1/TRBV3-2
CDR3aa: CASSQDTPGGGSSGNTIYF
CDR3nt: TGTGCCAGCAGCCAAGACACGCCCGGGGGGGGATCCTCTGGAAACACCATATATTTT

j_gene: TRBJ1-6
abundance: few
d_gene: NA
v_gene: TRBV30
CDR3aa: CAWSVLGGRKSPLHF
CDR3nt: TGTGCCTGGAGTGTACTGGGAGGCCGGAAGTCACCCCTCCACTTT

j_gene: TRBJ2-5
abundance: NA
d_gene: TRBD2
v_gene: TRBV27
CDR3aa: CASSTTSGRPGETQYF
CDR3nt: TGTGCCAGCAGTACCACTAGCGGGAGGCCGGGGGAGACCCAGTACTTC